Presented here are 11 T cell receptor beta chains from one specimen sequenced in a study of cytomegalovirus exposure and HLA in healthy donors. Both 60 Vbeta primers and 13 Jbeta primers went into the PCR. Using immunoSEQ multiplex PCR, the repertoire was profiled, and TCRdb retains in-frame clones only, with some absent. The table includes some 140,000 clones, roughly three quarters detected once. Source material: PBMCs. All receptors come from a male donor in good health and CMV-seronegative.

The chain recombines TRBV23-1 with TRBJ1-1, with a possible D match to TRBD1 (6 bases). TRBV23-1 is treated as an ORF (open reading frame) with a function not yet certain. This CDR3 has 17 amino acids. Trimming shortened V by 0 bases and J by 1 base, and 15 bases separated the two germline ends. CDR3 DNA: TGCGCCAGCAGTCAATCGAGTCGGACAGACAAGAACACTGAAGCTTTCTTT. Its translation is CASSQSSRTDKNTEAFF.

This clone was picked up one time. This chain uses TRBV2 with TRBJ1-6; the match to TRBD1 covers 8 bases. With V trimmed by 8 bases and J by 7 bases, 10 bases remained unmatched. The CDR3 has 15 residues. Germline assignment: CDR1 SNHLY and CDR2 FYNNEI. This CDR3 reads CASHETGAKNSPLHF. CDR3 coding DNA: TGTGCCAGCCATGAGACAGGGGCTAAGAATTCACCCCTCCACTTT.

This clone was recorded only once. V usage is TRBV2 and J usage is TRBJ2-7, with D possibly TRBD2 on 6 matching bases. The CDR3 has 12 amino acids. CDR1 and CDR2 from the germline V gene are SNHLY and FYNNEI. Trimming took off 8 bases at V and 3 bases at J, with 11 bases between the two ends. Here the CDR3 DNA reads TGTGCCAGCTCGGGAGACAGCTACGAGCAGTACTTC. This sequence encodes CASSGDSYEQYF.

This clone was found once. The CDR3 DNA sequence: TGCGCCAGCAGCTTAAGCGGGGAGTACCAAGAGACCCAGTACTTC. This encodes CASSLSGEYQETQYF. This chain connects TRBV5-1 to TRBJ2-5; TRBD2 matches 7 bases. The trim removed 2 bases at V and 0 bases at J, leaving 4 bases unmatched. Germline V gene data show CDR1 as SGHRS and CDR2 as YFSETQ. This CDR3 is 15 amino acids long.

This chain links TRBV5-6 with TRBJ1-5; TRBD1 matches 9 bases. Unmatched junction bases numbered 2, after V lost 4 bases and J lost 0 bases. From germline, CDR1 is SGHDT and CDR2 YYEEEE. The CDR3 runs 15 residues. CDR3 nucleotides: TGTGCCAGCAGCAGGACAGGGGATAGCAATCAGCCCCAGCATTTT. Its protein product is CASSRTGDSNQPQHF.

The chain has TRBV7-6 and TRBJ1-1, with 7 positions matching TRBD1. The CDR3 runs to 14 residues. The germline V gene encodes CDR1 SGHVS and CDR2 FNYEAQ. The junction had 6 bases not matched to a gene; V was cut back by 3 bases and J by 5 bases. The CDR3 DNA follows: TGTGCCAGCAGCTTGGGGGCAGGGGGAACTGAAGCTTTCTTT. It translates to CASSLGAGGTEAFF. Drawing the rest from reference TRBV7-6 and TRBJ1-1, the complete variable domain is GAGVSQSPRYKVTKRGQDVALRCDPISGHVSLYWYRQALGQGPEFLTYFNYEAQQDKSGLPNDRFSAERPEGSISTLTIQRTEQRDSAMYRCASSLGAGGTEAFFGQGTRLTVV.

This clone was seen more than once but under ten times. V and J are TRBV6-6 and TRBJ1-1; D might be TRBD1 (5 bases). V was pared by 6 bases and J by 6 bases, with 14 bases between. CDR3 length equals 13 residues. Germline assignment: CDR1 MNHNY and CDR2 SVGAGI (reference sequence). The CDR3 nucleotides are TGTGCCAGCAGCGGGGGGAGGGGCGCTGAAGCTTTCTTT. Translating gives CASSGGRGAEAFF.

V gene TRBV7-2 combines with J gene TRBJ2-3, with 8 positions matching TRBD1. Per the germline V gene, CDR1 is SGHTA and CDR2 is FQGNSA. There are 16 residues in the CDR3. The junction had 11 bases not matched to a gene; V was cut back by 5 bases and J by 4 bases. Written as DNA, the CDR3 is TGTGCCAGCAGCCTAGGGGCAGGGGGCGCGGCAGATACGCAGTATTTT. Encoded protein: CASSLGAGGAADTQYF.

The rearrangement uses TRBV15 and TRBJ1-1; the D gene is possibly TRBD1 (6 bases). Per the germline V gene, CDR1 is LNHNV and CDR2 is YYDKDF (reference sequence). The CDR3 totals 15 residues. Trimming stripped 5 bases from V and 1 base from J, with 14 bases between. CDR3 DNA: TGTGCCACCAGCTTGCCCCGGACAGCGAACACTGAAGCTTTCTTT. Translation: CATSLPRTANTEAFF.

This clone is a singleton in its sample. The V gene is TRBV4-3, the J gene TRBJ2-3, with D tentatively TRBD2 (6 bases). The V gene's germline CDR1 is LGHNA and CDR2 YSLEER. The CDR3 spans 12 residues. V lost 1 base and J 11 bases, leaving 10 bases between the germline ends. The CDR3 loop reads CASSQGRDGQYF. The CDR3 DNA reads TGCGCCAGCAGCCAAGGGAGGGACGGGCAGTATTTT.

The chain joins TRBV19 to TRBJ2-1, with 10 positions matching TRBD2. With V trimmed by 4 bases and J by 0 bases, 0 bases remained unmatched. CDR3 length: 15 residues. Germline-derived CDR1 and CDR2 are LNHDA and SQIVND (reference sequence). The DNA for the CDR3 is TGTGCCAGTAGTAAGCGGGGGGGCTCCTACAATGAGCAGTTCTTC. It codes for CASSKRGGSYNEQFF.